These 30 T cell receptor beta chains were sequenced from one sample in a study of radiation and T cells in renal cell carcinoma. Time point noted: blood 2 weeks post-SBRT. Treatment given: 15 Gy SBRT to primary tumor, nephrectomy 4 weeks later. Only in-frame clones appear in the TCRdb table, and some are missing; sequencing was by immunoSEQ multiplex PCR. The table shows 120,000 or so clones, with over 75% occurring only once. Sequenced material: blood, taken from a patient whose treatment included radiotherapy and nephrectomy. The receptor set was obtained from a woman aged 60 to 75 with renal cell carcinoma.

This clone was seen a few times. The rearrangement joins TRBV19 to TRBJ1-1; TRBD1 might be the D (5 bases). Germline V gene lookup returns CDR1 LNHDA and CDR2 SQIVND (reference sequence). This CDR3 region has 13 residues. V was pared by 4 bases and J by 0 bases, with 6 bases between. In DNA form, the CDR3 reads TGTGCCAGTAGTACAGGGATGAACACTGAAGCTTTCTTT. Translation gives CASSTGMNTEAFF.

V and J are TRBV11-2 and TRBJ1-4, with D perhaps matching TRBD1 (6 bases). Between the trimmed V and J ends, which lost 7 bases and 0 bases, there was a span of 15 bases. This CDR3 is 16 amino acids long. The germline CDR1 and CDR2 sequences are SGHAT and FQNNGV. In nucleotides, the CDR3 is TGTGCCAGCACCCGGAGGGGGACTTCAACTAATGAAAAACTGTTTTTT. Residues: CASTRRGTSTNEKLFF.

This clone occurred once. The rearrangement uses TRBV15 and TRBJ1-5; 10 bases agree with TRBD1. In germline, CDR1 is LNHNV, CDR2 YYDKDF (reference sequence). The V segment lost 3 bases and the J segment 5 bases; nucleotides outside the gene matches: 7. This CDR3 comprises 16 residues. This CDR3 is CATSSTGTGEYQPQHF. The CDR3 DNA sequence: TGTGCCACCAGCAGTACCGGGACAGGGGAGTATCAGCCCCAGCATTTT.

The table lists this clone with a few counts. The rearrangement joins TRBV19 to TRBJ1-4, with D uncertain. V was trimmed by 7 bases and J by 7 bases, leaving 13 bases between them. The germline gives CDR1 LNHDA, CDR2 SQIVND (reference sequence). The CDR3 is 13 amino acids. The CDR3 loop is CASKESMGEKLFF. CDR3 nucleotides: TGTGCCAGTAAGGAGTCGATGGGTGAAAAACTGTTTTTT.

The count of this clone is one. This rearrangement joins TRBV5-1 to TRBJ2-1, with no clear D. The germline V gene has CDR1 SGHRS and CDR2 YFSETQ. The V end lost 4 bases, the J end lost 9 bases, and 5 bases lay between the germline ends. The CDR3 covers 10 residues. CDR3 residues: CASSGLEQFF. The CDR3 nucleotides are TGCGCCAGCAGCGGCCTTGAGCAGTTCTTC.

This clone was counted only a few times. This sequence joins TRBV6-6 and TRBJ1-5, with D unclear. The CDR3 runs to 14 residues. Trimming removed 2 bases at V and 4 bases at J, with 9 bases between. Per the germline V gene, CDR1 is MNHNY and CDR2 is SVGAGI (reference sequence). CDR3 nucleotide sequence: TGTGCCAGCAGTTACGGGCAGATAAATCAGCCCCAGCATTTT. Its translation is CASSYGQINQPQHF.

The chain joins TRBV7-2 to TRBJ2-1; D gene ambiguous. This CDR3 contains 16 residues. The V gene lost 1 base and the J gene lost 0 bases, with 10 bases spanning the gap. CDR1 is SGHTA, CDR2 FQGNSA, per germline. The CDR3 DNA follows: TGTGCCAGCAGCTTAGAAGCGACGAGCTCCTACAATGAGCAGTTCTTC. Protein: CASSLEATSSYNEQFF.

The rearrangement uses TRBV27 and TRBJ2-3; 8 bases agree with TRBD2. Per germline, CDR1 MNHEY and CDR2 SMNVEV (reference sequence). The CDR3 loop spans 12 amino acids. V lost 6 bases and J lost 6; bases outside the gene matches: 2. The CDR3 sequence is CASSPSGDTQYF. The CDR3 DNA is TGTGCCAGCAGCCCTAGCGGGGATACGCAGTATTTT.

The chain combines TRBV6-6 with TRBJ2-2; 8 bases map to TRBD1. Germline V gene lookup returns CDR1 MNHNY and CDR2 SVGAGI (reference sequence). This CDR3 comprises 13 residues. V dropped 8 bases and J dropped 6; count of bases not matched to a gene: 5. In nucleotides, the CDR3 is TGTGCCAGCCGGACAGGGAAAGCCGGGGAGCTGTTTTTT. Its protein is CASRTGKAGELFF.

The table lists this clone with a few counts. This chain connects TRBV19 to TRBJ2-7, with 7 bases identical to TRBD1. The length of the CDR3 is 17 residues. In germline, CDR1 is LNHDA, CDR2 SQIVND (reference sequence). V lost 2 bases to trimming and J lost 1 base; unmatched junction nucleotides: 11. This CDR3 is CASSIRTGAGASYEQYF. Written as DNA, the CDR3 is TGTGCCAGTAGTATAAGGACAGGCGCAGGGGCGTCCTACGAGCAGTACTTC.

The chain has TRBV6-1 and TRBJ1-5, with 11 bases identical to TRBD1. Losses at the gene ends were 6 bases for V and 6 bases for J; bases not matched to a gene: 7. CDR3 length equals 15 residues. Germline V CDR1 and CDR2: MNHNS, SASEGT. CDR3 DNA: TGTGCCAGCAGAGGAGGGACAGGGGGTGGTCAGCCCCAGCATTTT. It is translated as CASRGGTGGGQPQHF.

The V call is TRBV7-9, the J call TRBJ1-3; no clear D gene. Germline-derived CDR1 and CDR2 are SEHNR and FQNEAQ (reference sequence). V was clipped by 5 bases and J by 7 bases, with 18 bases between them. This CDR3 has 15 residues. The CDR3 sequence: CASSPLGEGVNTIYF. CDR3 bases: TGTGCCAGCAGCCCACTGGGAGAGGGTGTGAACACCATATATTTT. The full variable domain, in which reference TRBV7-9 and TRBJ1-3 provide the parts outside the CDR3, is DTGVSQNPRHKITKRGQNVTFRCDPISEHNRLYWYRQTLGQGPEFLTYFQNEAQLEKSRLLSDRFSAERPKGSFSTLEIQRTEQGDSAMYLCASSPLGEGVNTIYFGEGSWLTVV.

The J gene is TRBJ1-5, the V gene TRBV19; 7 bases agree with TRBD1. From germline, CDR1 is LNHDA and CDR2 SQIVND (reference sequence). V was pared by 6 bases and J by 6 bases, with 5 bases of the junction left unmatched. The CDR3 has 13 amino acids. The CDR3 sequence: CASRQGIPQPQHF. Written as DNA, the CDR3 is TGTGCCAGTAGACAGGGGATACCTCAGCCCCAGCATTTT.

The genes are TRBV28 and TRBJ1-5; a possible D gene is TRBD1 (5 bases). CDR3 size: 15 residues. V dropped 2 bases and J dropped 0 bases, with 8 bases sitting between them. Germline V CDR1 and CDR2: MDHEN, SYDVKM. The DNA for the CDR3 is TGTGCCAGCAGTTTAGCAGGGCTTAGCAATCAGCCCCAGCATTTT. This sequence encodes CASSLAGLSNQPQHF.

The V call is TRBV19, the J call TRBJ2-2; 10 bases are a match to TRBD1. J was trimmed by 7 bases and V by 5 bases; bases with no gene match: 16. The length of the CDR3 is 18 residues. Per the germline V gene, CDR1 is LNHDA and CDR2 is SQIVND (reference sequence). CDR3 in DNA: TGTGCCAGTAGTTTCACCGCTGGGACAGGGGAGGAAAACGGGGAGCTGTTTTTT. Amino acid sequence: CASSFTAGTGEENGELFF.

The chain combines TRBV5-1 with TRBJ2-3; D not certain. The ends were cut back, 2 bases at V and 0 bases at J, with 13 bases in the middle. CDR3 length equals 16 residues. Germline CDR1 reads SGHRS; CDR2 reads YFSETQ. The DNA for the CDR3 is TGCGCCAGCAGCTTCCTCGACCCCGAGAGCACAGATACGCAGTATTTT. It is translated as CASSFLDPESTDTQYF.

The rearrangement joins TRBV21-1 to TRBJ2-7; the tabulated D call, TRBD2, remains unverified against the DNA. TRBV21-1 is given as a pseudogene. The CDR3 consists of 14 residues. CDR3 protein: CASRIRGITMEQYF. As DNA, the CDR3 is TGTGCCAGCAGAATCAGAGGGATAACCATGGAGCAGTACTTC.

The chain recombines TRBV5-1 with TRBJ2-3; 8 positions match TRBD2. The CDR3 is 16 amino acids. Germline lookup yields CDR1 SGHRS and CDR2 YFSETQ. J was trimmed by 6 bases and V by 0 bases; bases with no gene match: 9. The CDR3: CASSLVGGGPGDTQYF. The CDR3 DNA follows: TGCGCCAGCAGCTTGGTCGGCGGGGGGCCAGGGGATACGCAGTATTTT.

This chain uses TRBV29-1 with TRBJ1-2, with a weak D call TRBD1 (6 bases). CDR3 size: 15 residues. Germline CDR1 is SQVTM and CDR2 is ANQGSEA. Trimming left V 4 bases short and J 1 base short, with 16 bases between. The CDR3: CSVGGSGEFNYGYTF. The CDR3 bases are TGCAGCGTTGGGGGTTCAGGGGAATTTAACTATGGCTACACCTTC.

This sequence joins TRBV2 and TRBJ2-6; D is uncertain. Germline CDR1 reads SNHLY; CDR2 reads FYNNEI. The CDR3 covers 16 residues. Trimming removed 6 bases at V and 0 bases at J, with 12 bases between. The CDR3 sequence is CASSPEYSSGANVLTF. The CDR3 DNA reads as TGTGCCAGCAGCCCAGAATACTCCTCTGGGGCCAACGTCCTGACTTTC.

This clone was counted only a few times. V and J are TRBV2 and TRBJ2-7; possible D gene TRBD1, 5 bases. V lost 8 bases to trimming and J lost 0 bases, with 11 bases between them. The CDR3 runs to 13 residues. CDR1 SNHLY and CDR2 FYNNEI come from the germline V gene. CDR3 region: CASSGDSSYEQYF. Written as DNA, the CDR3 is TGTGCCAGCTCCGGCGACAGCTCCTACGAGCAGTACTTC.

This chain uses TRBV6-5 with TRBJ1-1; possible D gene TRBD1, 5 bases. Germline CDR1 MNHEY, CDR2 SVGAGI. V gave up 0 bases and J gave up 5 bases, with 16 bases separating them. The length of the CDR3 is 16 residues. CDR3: CASSYSSGGVGTEAFF. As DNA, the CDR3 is TGTGCCAGCAGTTACTCCAGTGGGGGGGTTGGTACTGAAGCTTTCTTT.

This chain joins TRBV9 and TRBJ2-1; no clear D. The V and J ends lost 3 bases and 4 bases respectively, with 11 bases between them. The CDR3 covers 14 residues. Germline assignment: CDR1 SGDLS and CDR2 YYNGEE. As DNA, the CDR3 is TGTGCCAGCAGCGCCCGTTTGGGGTACAATGAGCAGTTCTTC. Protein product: CASSARLGYNEQFF.

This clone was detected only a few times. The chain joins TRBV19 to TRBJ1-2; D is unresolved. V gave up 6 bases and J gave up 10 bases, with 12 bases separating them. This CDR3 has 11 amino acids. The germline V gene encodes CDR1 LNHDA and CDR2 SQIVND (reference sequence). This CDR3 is CASRSTDFYTF. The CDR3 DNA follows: TGTGCCAGTAGGAGCACAGACTTCTACACCTTC.

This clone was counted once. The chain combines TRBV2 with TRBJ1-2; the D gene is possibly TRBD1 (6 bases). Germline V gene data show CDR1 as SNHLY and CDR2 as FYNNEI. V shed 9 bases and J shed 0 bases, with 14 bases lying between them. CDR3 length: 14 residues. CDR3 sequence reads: CASLARGTNYGYTF. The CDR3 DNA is TGTGCCAGTTTGGCCAGGGGAACTAACTATGGCTACACCTTC.

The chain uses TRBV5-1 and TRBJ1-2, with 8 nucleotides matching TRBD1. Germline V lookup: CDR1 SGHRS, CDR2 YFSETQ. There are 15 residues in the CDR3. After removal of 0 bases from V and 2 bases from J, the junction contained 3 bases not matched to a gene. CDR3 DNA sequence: TGCGCCAGCAGCTTGGCAGGGGGCGAGAACTATGGCTACACCTTC. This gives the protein CASSLAGGENYGYTF.

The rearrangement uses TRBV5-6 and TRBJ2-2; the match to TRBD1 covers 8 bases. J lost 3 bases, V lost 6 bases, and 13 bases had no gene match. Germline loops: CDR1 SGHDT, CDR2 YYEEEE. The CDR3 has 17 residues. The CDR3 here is CASTRRAQGDYTGELFF. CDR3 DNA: TGTGCCAGCACCCGGCGGGCACAGGGGGATTACACCGGGGAGCTGTTTTTT.

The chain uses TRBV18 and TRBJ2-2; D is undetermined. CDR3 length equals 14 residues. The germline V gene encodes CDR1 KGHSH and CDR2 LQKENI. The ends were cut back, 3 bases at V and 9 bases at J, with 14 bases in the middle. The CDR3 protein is CASSPASQVRELFF. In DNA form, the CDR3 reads TGTGCCAGCTCACCGGCAAGCCAGGTTAGGGAGCTGTTTTTT.

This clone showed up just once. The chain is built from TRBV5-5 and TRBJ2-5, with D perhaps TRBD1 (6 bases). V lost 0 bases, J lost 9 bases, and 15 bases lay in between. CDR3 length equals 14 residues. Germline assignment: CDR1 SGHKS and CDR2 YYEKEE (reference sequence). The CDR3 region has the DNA TGTGCCAGCAGCTTGGTAGCAGGGGCTGAGGCCCAGTACTTC. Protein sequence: CASSLVAGAEAQYF.

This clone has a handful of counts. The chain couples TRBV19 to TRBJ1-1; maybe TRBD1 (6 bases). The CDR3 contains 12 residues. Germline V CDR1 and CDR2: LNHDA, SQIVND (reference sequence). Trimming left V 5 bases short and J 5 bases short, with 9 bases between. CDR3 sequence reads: CASSVQGTEAFF. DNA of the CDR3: TGTGCCAGTAGTGTGCAGGGGACTGAAGCTTTCTTT.